The 21 T cell receptor beta chains below were found in one sample sequenced in a study of T cell responses to AZD1222 COVID-19 vaccine. Using immunoSEQ multiplex PCR, the repertoire was profiled, and TCRdb retains in-frame clones only, with some absent. The sample has tens of thousands of clones, 87% seen once. Material: peripheral blood, obtained 28 days after the second AZD1222 dose. These receptors originate from an adult who received the AZD1222 COVID-19 vaccine.

This chain joins TRBV5-1 and TRBJ2-1; 7 bases map to TRBD2. The CDR3 contains 14 residues. With V trimmed by 4 bases and J by 4 bases, 5 bases remained unmatched. From germline, CDR1 is SGHRS and CDR2 YFSETQ. The CDR3 bases are TGCGCCAGCAGCGGCGGACTAGGATACAATGAGCAGTTCTTC. Protein: CASSGGLGYNEQFF.

V and J are TRBV10-1 and TRBJ1-1; D is possibly TRBD1 (5 bases). CDR3 size: 13 residues. CDR1 is WNHNN and CDR2 is SYGVQD in the germline V gene (reference sequence). The V and J ends lost 6 bases and 4 bases respectively, with 12 bases between them. CDR3 region: CASSQGRRTEAFF. The CDR3 bases are TGCGCCAGCAGCCAGGGCCGACGCACTGAAGCTTTCTTT.

The V and J genes are TRBV6-6 and TRBJ2-1; TRBD2 matches at 16 bases. The junction had 17 bases not matched to a gene; V was cut back by 5 bases and J by 7 bases. The CDR3 length is 20 residues. Germline lookup yields CDR1 MNHNY and CDR2 SVGAGI (reference sequence). The CDR3 is CASSQELPGLAGGPGNEQFF. CDR3 DNA: TGTGCCAGCAGTCAGGAGCTACCGGGACTAGCGGGAGGGCCAGGAAATGAGCAGTTCTTC.

On this clone itself: The junction departs from germline at one end; a sequencing error may be responsible. V is TRBV3-1 (or the pseudogene TRBV3-2) and J is TRBJ2-2; D tentatively fits TRBD1 or TRBD2 (6 bases each). This CDR3 has 16 residues. CDR1 and CDR2 from the germline V gene are LGHDT and YNNKEL (reference sequence). The CDR3, as DNA: TGTGCCAGCAGTCAAGCTTCGGGGGCGGACACCGGGGAGCTGTTTTTT. Amino acid sequence: CASSQASGADTGELFF.

CDR3 region: CASSELALQFF. DNA of the CDR3: TGTGCCAGCAGTGAACTGGCGTTGCAGTTCTTC. The rearrangement joins TRBV2 to TRBJ2-1; no reliable D call. This CDR3 has 11 residues. V gave up 2 bases and J gave up 12 bases, with 8 bases separating them. Germline V lookup: CDR1 SNHLY, CDR2 FYNNEI.

This clone was picked up one time. This rearrangement joins TRBV11-2 to TRBJ1-5; D gene unclear. Looked up from germline, CDR1 is SGHAT and CDR2 is FQNNGV. The CDR3 consists of 13 residues. The V gene lost 1 base and the J gene lost 9 bases, with 10 bases spanning the gap. CDR3 in DNA: TGTGCCAGCAGCTTAGGGAAAGAGCTGCCCCAGCATTTT. Translated: CASSLGKELPQHF.

CDR3 nucleotide sequence: TGTGCCAGCTCACCAGGGGGGGGCTCTAGCAATCAGCCCCAGCATTTT. Translation: CASSPGGGSSNQPQHF. The V and J genes are TRBV18 and TRBJ1-5; tentatively, D is TRBD1 (6 bases). CDR3 length: 16 residues. V dropped 2 bases and J dropped 0 bases, with 11 bases sitting between them. CDR1 is KGHSH and CDR2 is LQKENI in the germline V gene.

Only a few counts were recorded for this clone. The chain is built from TRBV30 and TRBJ2-7; tentatively, D is TRBD2 (6 bases). The length of the CDR3 is 11 residues. Trimming removed 4 bases from V and 9 bases from J, with 13 bases in between. Looked up from germline, CDR1 is GTSNPN and CDR2 is SVGIG (reference sequence). CDR3 sequence (DNA): TGTGCCTGGAAATATTGGGGAGGGCAGTACTTC. It codes for CAWKYWGGQYF.

This chain joins TRBV7-2 and TRBJ1-1; unclear D gene. The V gene lost 1 base and the J gene lost 10 bases, with 7 bases spanning the gap. The germline CDR1 and CDR2 sequences are SGHTA and FQGNSA. The CDR3 has 11 amino acids. The CDR3 DNA is TGTGCCAGCAGCTTAGGTACTCGAGCTTTCTTT. It yields the protein CASSLGTRAFF.

The chain uses TRBV2 and TRBJ2-1; D remains ambiguous. The CDR3 has 11 amino acids. Trimming removed 2 bases from V and 10 bases from J, with 6 bases in between. The germline V gene encodes CDR1 SNHLY and CDR2 FYNNEI. DNA of the CDR3: TGTGCCAGCAGTGAATCACTAGAGCAGTTCTTC. Its translation: CASSESLEQFF.

The chain is built from TRBV2 and TRBJ2-3; D might be TRBD1 (6 bases). The V end lost 1 base, the J end lost 1 base, and 18 bases lay between the germline ends. The CDR3 is made up of 18 amino acids. Germline CDR1 SNHLY, CDR2 FYNNEI. Here the CDR3 DNA reads TGTGCCAGCAGTGAAGGTCTCAGGACAGCCCAGCGCACAGATACGCAGTATTTT. This encodes CASSEGLRTAQRTDTQYF.

The CDR3 DNA reads as TGTGCCAGCAGCACCGATCCAAATCAGCCCCAGCATTTT. The encoded protein is CASSTDPNQPQHF. The chain has TRBV9 and TRBJ1-5; D not resolved. This CDR3 contains 13 residues. V was shortened by 4 bases and J by 4 bases, with 9 bases between the two germline ends. Germline-derived CDR1 and CDR2 are SGDLS and YYNGEE.

A few counts support this clone. The rearrangement uses TRBV30 and TRBJ2-5; D unresolved. CDR1 is GTSNPN and CDR2 is SVGIG in the germline V gene (reference sequence). V was pared by 4 bases and J by 5 bases, with 17 bases between. The CDR3 sequence is 14 residues long. Here the CDR3 reads CAWTQTQLTETQYF. The CDR3 DNA sequence: TGTGCCTGGACCCAAACGCAGCTTACGGAGACCCAGTACTTC.

V and J are TRBV27 and TRBJ1-6; possible D gene TRBD1, 6 bases. V was clipped by 6 bases and J by 8 bases, with 20 bases between them. This CDR3 spans 16 amino acids. In germline, CDR1 is MNHEY, CDR2 SMNVEV (reference sequence). The CDR3 is CASRELRDTAHSPLHF. The DNA of the CDR3 is TGTGCCAGCAGGGAACTCCGGGACACCGCGCATTCACCCCTCCACTTT.

J is TRBJ1-4 and V is TRBV28; 7 bases map to TRBD1. The CDR3 is made up of 13 amino acids. Germline CDR1 is MDHEN and CDR2 is SYDVKM. The trim removed 6 bases at V and 8 bases at J, leaving 6 bases unmatched. The CDR3 loop is CASREGGKEKLFF. The CDR3, as DNA: TGTGCCAGCAGAGAAGGGGGCAAGGAAAAACTGTTTTTT. The variable domain in full, completed from reference TRBV28 and TRBJ1-4, reads DVKVTQSSRYLVKRTGEKVFLECVQDMDHENMFWYRQDPGLGLRLIYFSYDVKMKEKGDIPEGYSVSREKKERFSLILESASTNQTSMYLCASREGGKEKLFFGSGTQLSVL.

To note about this clone: An end of the junction does not agree with germline; a read error may underlie this. V is TRBV4-1 and J is TRBJ1-1; D call uncertain. CDR1 is MGHRA and CDR2 is YSYEKL in the germline V gene. This CDR3 has 14 amino acids. The CDR3 DNA is TGCGCCCGCAGCCGGGAGGGTACGAACACTGAAGCTTTCTTT. Protein: CARSREGTNTEAFF.

The chain uses TRBV4-1 and TRBJ2-1; either TRBD1 or TRBD2 may fit D (5 bases each). The CDR3 totals 15 residues. Germline V gene lookup returns CDR1 MGHRA and CDR2 YSYEKL. V lost 1 base and J lost 3, with 10 bases in between. As DNA, the CDR3 is TGCGCCAGCAGCCAAGCAGGGACCGGCTACAATGAGCAGTTCTTC. Encoded protein: CASSQAGTGYNEQFF.

For the CDR3, the DNA is TGTGCCAGCAGTGAAAGGGAGGTGGGCACTGAAGCTTTCTTT. Its translation: CASSEREVGTEAFF. The chain has TRBV6-1 and TRBJ1-1; no clear D. In germline, CDR1 is MNHNS, CDR2 SASEGT. Trimming removed 2 bases from V and 4 bases from J, with 11 bases in between. The CDR3 contains 14 residues.

The chain joins TRBV28 to TRBJ2-1, with D hard to call. The CDR3 runs to 10 residues. Germline V lookup: CDR1 MDHEN, CDR2 SYDVKM. Trimming pared 4 bases from V and 9 bases from J, leaving 4 bases between. For the CDR3, the DNA is TGTGCCAGCAGTTACGGTGAGCAGTTCTTC. This gives the protein CASSYGEQFF. The entire variable domain, with the rest obtained from reference TRBV28 and TRBJ2-1, is as follows: DVKVTQSSRYLVKRTGEKVFLECVQDMDHENMFWYRQDPGLGLRLIYFSYDVKMKEKGDIPEGYSVSREKKERFSLILESASTNQTSMYLCASSYGEQFFGPGTRLTVL.

This chain connects TRBV7-6 to TRBJ2-1; D not certain. Germline V gives CDR1 SGHVS, CDR2 FNYEAQ. Trimming took off 1 base at V and 4 bases at J, with 11 bases between the two ends. The CDR3 has 15 residues. CDR3 residues: CASSLDPGSYNEQFF. CDR3 sequence (DNA): TGTGCCAGCAGCTTAGATCCCGGATCATACAATGAGCAGTTCTTC. Drawing the rest from reference TRBV7-6 and TRBJ2-1, the complete variable domain is GAGVSQSPRYKVTKRGQDVALRCDPISGHVSLYWYRQALGQGPEFLTYFNYEAQQDKSGLPNDRFSAERPEGSISTLTIQRTEQRDSAMYRCASSLDPGSYNEQFFGPGTRLTVL.

The chain uses TRBV3-1 (or the pseudogene TRBV3-2) and TRBJ2-5, with no clear D. From germline, CDR1 is LGHDT and CDR2 YNNKEL (reference sequence). V was clipped by 0 bases and J by 7 bases, with 18 bases between them. The CDR3 sequence is 16 residues long. The DNA for the CDR3 is TGTGCCAGCAGCCAAGAGCGGTCACCTGCTTCAGTGACCCAGTACTTC. As protein: CASSQERSPASVTQYF.